This T cell receptor beta chain was recovered during a study of blood T cell repertoires in COVID-19. This clone was detected many times. This CDR3 comprises 15 residues. Trimming took 1 base from V and 4 from J; bases not matched to a gene: 4. CDR1 is SGHTA, CDR2 FQGTGA, per germline. Clones were sequenced by immunoSEQ multiplex PCR, and TCRdb holds only the in-frame ones, with some missing. The sample records some 130,000 clones, about four fifths being singletons. The sequence was obtained from a woman between 50 and 59 years old with acute or convalescent COVID-19. The chain combines TRBV7-3 with TRBJ2-1; TRBD1 matches at 7 bases. Sequencing was done on a sample of peripheral blood. CDR3 amino acids: CASSLMGQSYNEQFF. The CDR3 bases are TGTGCCAGCAGCTTAATGGGACAGTCATACAATGAGCAGTTCTTC.